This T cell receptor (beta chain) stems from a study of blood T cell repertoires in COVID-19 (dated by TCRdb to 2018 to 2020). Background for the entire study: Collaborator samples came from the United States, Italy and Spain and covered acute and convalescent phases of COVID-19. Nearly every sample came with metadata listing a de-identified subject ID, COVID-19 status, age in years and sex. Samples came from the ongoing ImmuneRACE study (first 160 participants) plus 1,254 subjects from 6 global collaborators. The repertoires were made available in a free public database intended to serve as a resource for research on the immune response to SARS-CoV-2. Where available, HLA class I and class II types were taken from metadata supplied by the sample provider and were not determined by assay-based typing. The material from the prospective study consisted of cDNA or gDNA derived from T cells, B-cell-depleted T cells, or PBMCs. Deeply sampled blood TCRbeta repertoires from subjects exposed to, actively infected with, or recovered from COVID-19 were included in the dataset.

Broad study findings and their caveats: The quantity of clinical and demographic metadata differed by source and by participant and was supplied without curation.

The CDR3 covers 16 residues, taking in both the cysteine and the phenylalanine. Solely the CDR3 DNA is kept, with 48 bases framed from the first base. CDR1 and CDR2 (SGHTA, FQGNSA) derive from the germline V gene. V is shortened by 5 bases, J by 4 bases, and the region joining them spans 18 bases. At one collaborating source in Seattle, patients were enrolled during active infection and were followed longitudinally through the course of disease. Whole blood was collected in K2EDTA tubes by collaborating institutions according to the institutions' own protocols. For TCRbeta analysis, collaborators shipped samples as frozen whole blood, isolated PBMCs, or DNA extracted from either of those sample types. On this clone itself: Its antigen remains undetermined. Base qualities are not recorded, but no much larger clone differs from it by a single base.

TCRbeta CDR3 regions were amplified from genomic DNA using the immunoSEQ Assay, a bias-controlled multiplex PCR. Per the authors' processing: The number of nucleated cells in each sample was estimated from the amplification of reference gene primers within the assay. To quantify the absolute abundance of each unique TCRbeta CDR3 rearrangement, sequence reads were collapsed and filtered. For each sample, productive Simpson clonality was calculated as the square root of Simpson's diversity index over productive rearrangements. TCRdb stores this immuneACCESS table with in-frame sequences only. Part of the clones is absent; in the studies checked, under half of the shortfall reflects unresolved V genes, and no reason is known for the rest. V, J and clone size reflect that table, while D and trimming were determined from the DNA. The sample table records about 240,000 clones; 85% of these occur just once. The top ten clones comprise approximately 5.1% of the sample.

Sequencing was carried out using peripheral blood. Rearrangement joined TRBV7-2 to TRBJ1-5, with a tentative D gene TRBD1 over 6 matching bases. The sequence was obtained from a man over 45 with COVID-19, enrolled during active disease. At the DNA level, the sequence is TGTGCCAGCAGCCCCCATCGAGGGGGTGTAAATCAGCCCCAGCATTTT. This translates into CASSPHRGGVNQPQHF.